Listed here is a single T cell receptor (beta chain). The sample belongs to a study of blood T cell repertoires in COVID-19. Study context: PBMCs, B-cell-depleted T cells, or T cells provided the cDNA or gDNA that made up the material.

This CDR3 has 15 amino acids. Germline V gene data show CDR1 as WSHSY and CDR2 as SAAADI. The V segment lost 2 bases and the J segment 4 bases; nucleotides outside the gene matches: 2. Here immunoSEQ multiplex PCR was the method, and the copy in TCRdb shows in-frame clones only, minus some. This table has 110,000 to 150,000 clones, approximately 86% appearing once. This clonotype originated in a man between 65 and 85 years old with acute or convalescent COVID-19. The genes are TRBV10-2 and TRBJ2-3, with 11 nucleotides matching TRBD2. The source material was peripheral blood. CDR3 nucleotide sequence: TGCGCCAGCAGTGAGACTAGCGGGAGTGCAGATACGCAGTATTTT. It is translated as CASSETSGSADTQYF.